These T cell receptor beta chains were read from a single sample in a study of human T cells and chemical hapten exposure. MiXCR, applied by TCRdb to the RACE reads, yields one record per CDR3 protein. The profile covers 150,000 to 200,000 distinct CDR3 sequences, with more than 12% appearing a single time and 1.7% taken by the ten largest. The sequencing used whole blood, collected in connection with sensitization to the hapten diphenylcyclopropenone (DPC). These receptor sequences come from a woman in her 30s with alopecia areata. Some clones in this sample may be carry-over from other donors' samples. The CDR3 runs from the conserved cysteine through the conserved F or W. D genes are given only for firm matches. Clone size is given for some rows only: seen once, a few or many times, or a class if the clone is expanded.

V: TRBV7-2; J: TRBJ1-1; size: -; D: -; CDR3: CASSFYGDTEAFF; DNA: TGTGCCAGCAGCTTTTATGGGGACACTGAAGCTTTCTTT
V: TRBV7-2; J: TRBJ1-3; size: many; D: -; CDR3: CASSPGFSGNTIYF; DNA: TGTGCCAGCAGCCCAGGTTTCTCTGGAAACACCATATATTTT
V: TRBV7-2; J: TRBJ2-1; size: few; D: TRBD1; CDR3: CASSLITGGTNEQFF; DNA: TGTGCCAGCAGCTTAATAACAGGGGGCACGAATGAGCAGTTCTTC
V: TRBV20-1; J: TRBJ2-3; size: -; D: -; CDR3: CSASGVTDTQYF; DNA: TGCAGTGCTAGTGGGGTCACAGATACGCAGTATTTT
V: TRBV27; J: TRBJ2-1; size: few; D: -; CDR3: CASSPSTGSSYNEQFF; DNA: TGTGCCAGCAGTCCCTCGACAGGCAGCTCCTACAATGAGCAGTTCTTC
V: TRBV29-1; J: TRBJ2-1; size: -; D: TRBD2; CDR3: CSVVGTSGTSYNEQFF; DNA: TGCAGCGTTGTAGGAACTAGCGGGACCTCCTACAATGAGCAGTTCTTC
V: TRBV5-4; J: TRBJ2-3; size: few; D: -; CDR3: CASSLERGDTQYF; DNA: TGTGCCAGCAGCTTGGAGAGAGGAGATACGCAGTATTTT
V: TRBV5-6; J: TRBJ2-1; size: once; D: TRBD1; CDR3: CASRRQGPFNNEQFF; DNA: TGTGCCAGCAGAAGACAGGGCCCCTTTAACAATGAGCAGTTCTTC
V: TRBV28; J: TRBJ1-6; size: -; D: -; CDR3: CASSRQGFNSPLHF; DNA: TGTGCCAGCAGTCGGCAGGGTTTTAATTCACCCCTCCACTTT
V: TRBV29-1; J: TRBJ2-3; size: -; D: TRBD2; CDR3: CSVALAGDDTQYF; DNA: TGCAGCGTTGCTCTAGCGGGGGACGACACGCAGTATTTT
V: TRBV7-9; J: TRBJ1-1; size: -; D: -; CDR3: CASSLGTGQLSTEAFF; DNA: TGTGCCAGCAGCTTAGGTACAGGGCAATTGAGCACTGAAGCTTTCTTT
V: TRBV9; J: TRBJ2-1; size: few; D: -; CDR3: CASSVVGQGEQFF; DNA: TGTGCCAGCAGCGTAGTAGGCCAGGGTGAGCAGTTCTTC
V: TRBV4-3; J: TRBJ2-7; size: -; D: -; CDR3: CASSQAEAYEQYF; DNA: TGCGCCAGCAGCCAAGCCGAGGCCTACGAGCAGTACTTC